The T cell receptor beta chain under discussion was sequenced for a study of CD8 T cells in ankylosing spondylitis. TCRdb reanalysed the 5' RACE reads using MiXCR and keeps one entry per CDR3 protein. The table records 250,000 or so distinct CDR3 sequences, around 25% of them present only once. Trimming removed 4 bases from V and 8 bases from J; junction bases left unmatched: 14. The CDR3 spans 16 residues. Germline V gene lookup returns CDR1 MGHDK and CDR2 SYGVNS. This chain connects TRBV25-1 to TRBJ1-2; 9 bases are a match to TRBD1. Sequencing input: blood, either unsorted or a sorted T cell fraction (not recorded which). The clonotype originates from a male donor with ankylosing spondylitis or in good health (not recorded which). For the CDR3, the DNA is TGTGCCAGCAGTGCGGTAGACGGACAGGGGCGTAAGGGCTACACCTTC. Residues: CASSAVDGQGRKGYTF.